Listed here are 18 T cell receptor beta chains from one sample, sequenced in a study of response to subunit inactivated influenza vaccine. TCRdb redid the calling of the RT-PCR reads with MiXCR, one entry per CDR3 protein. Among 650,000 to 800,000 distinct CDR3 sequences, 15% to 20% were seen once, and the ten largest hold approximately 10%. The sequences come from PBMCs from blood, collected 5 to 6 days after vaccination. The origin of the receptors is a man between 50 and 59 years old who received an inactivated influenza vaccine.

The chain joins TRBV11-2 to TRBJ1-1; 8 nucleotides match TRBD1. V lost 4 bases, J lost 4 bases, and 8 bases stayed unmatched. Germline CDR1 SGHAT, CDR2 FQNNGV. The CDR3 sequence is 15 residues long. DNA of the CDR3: TGTGCCAGCAGCTCCCCCCGGACAGGGACCACTGAAGCTTTCTTT. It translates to CASSSPRTGTTEAFF.

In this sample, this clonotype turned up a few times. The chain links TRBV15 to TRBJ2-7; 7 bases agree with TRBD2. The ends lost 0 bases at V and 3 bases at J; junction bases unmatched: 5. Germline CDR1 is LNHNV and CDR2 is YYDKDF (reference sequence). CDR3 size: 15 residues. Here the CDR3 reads CATSRDTGGNYEQYF. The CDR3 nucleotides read TGTGCCACCAGCAGAGATACCGGGGGGAACTACGAGCAGTACTTC.

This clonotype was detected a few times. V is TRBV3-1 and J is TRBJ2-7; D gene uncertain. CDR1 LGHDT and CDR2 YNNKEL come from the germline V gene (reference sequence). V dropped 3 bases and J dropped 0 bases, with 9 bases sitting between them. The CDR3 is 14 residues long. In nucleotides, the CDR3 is TGTGCCAGCAGCCACCAGGACGGCTCCTACGAGCAGTACTTC. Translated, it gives CASSHQDGSYEQYF.

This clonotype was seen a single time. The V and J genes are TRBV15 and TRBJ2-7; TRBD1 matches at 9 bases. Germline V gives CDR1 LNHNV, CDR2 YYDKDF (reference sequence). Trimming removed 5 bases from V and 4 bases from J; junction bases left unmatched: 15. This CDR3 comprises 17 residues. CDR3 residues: CATSRGQGIGSEYEQYF. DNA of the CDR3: TGTGCCACCAGCCGGGGACAGGGAATCGGGAGTGAGTACGAGCAGTACTTC.

CDR3 protein: CASSLSSGSATQYF. CDR3 nucleotides: TGTGCCAGCAGCTTAAGTAGCGGGAGTGCTACGCAGTATTTT. The chain recombines TRBV7-3 with TRBJ2-3; 9 nucleotides match TRBD2. The CDR3 is 14 amino acids. The germline V gene has CDR1 SGHTA and CDR2 FQGTGA. J gave up 8 bases and V 1 base, and 4 bases lay outside the gene matches.

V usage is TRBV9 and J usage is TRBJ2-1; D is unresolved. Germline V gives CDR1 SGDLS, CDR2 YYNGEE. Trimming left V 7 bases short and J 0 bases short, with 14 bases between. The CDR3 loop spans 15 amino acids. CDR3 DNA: TGTGCCAGCCCCTTGGCTAGACTCTCCTACAATGAGCAGTTCTTC. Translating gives CASPLARLSYNEQFF.

CDR3 coding DNA: TGTGCCAGCAGCTTAGTGTCGGACAGGGTGCTCGAGCAGTACTTC. Its protein is CASSLVSDRVLEQYF. V is TRBV7-2 and J is TRBJ2-7; TRBD1 aligns across 8 bases. The V gene's germline CDR1 is SGHTA and CDR2 FQGNSA. The CDR3 contains 15 residues. V dropped 1 base and J dropped 6; count of bases not matched to a gene: 8.

The CDR3 coding sequence is TGCAGTGCTAACTCAGAAGGACAGGGTTTAATCAACGAGCAGTACTTC. It encodes CSANSEGQGLINEQYF. The chain recombines TRBV20-1 with TRBJ2-7, with 8 bases matching TRBD1. V was pared by 4 bases and J by 5 bases, with 16 bases of the junction left unmatched. The CDR3 consists of 16 residues. CDR1 and CDR2 from the germline V gene are DFQATT and SNEGSKA (reference sequence).

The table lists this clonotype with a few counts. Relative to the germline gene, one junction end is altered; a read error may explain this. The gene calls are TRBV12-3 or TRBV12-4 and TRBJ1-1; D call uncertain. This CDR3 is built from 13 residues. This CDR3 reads CASSDTSYTEAFF. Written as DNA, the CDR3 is TGTGCCAGCAGCGATACCTCATACACCGAAGCTTTCTTT.

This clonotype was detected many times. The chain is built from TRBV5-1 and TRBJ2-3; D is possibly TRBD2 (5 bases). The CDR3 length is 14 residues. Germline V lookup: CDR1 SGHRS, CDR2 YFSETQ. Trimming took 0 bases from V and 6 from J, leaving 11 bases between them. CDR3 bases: TGCGCCAGCAGCTTGGGTGGGCCGGGGGATACGCAGTATTTT. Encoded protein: CASSLGGPGDTQYF.

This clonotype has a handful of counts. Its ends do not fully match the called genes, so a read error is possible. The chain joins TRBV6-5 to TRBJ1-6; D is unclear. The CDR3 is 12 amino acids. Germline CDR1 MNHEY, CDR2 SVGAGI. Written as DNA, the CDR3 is TGTGCCAGCAGACCCCCGGTAGGCAGTCTAGAGTTT. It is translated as CASRPPVGSLEF.

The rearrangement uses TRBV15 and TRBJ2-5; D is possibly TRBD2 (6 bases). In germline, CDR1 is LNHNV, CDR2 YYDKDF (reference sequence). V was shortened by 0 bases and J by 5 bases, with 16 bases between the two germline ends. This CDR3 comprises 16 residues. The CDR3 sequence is CATSRDLGGNWETQYF. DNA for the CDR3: TGTGCCACCAGCAGAGATTTGGGCGGGAATTGGGAGACCCAGTACTTC.

The CDR3 DNA reads as TGCAGTGCTAGAGATCCGGGGACTAAGAGCACAGATACGCAGTATTTT. This gives the protein CSARDPGTKSTDTQYF. The chain recombines TRBV20-1 with TRBJ2-3; 7 bases agree with TRBD2. The CDR3 length is 16 residues. From germline, CDR1 is DFQATT and CDR2 SNEGSKA (reference sequence). After removal of 0 bases from V and 0 bases from J, the junction contained 6 bases not matched to a gene.

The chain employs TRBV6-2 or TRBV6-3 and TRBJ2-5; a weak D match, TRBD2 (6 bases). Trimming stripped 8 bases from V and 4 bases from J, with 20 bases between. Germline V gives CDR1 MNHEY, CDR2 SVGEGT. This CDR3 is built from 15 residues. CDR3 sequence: CASQPIPGVRETQYF. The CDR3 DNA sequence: TGTGCCAGCCAGCCCATTCCGGGAGTTCGAGAGACCCAGTACTTC.

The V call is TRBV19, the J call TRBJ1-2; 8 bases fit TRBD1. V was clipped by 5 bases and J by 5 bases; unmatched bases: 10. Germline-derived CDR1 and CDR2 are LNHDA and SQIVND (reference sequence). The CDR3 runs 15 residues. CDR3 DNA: TGTGCCAGTAGTCCCGGACAGGGAAGGGAATATGGCTACACCTTC. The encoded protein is CASSPGQGREYGYTF.

This chain's CDR3 is CSAREWGTAKNIQYF. Written as DNA, the CDR3 is TGCAGTGCTAGAGAGTGGGGGACAGCCAAAAACATTCAGTACTTC. The chain joins TRBV20-1 to TRBJ2-4; either TRBD1 or TRBD2 may fit D (5 bases each). Between the trimmed V and J ends, which lost 0 bases and 0 bases, there was a span of 9 bases. The CDR3 length is 15 residues. From germline, CDR1 is DFQATT and CDR2 SNEGSKA (reference sequence).

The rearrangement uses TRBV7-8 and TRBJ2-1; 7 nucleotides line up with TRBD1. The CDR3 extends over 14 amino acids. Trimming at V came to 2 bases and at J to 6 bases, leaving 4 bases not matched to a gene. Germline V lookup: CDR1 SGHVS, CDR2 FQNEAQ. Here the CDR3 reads CASSLRAGGNEQFF. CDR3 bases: TGTGCCAGCAGCTTACGGGCAGGGGGCAATGAGCAGTTCTTC.

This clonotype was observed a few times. CDR3 sequence (DNA): TGTGCCAGCAGCTTATTGTCCATGGAGCAGTTCTTC. This encodes CASSLLSMEQFF. J is TRBJ2-1 and V is TRBV7-2; D not resolved. This CDR3 is built from 12 residues. Germline V gene sequence: CDR1 SGHTA, CDR2 FQGNSA. V lost 2 bases, J lost 10 bases, and 9 bases lay in between. Based on the CDR3 plus reference TRBV7-2 and TRBJ2-1, the full variable domain is GAGVSQSPSNKVTEKGKDVELRCDPISGHTALYWYRQSLGQGLEFLIYFQGNSAPDKSGLPSDRFSAERTGGSVSTLTIQRTQQEDSAVYLCASSLLSMEQFFGPGTRLTVL.